The sequence of this T cell receptor beta chain was determined in a study of T cells in localized non-small cell lung cancer. TCRdb's table, derived via immunoSEQ multiplex PCR, lists solely in-frame clones and lacks some. The sample shows roughly 32,000 clones, approximately 88% of them seen only once. The receptor was derived from a woman aged 40 to 75 with stage III lung adenocarcinoma. Material: peripheral blood mononuclear cells, obtained before any cancer treatment.

This CDR3 is CASSQRTSGRGSYNEQFF. CDR3 DNA: TGCGCCAGCAGCCAACGAACTAGCGGGAGGGGCTCCTACAATGAGCAGTTCTTC. The rearrangement links TRBV4-1 to TRBJ2-1; TRBD2 aligns across 13 bases. This CDR3 is built from 18 residues. V lost 2 bases and J lost 0; bases outside the gene matches: 4. Germline V gene data show CDR1 as MGHRA and CDR2 as YSYEKL.